The sequence of this T cell receptor (beta chain) was determined in a study of beta chain features in type 1 diabetes. Whole-study results and caveats: Patients with Type 1 diabetes showed moderately but significantly shorter TCRB CDR3s in all four CD4+ subsets. Reads derived from cDNA could over-represent cells showing high TCR expression.

Expressed TCRB transcripts got sequenced, as all isolated RNA was reverse transcribed. Assay: immunoSEQ multiplex PCR; the TCRdb copy retains only in-frame clones and omits some. The repertoire includes 500,000 to 800,000 clones, roughly 12% of them detected once, and more than 0.09% sits in the top ten. This clone has more than one count but fewer than ten. What it binds is not known. Via CD45RO/CCR7/CD25/CD127/CD95/CD27, cells of the CD4+ naive, central memory, regulatory and stem cell-like memory subsets were sorted. Germline-derived CDR1 and CDR2 are SQVTM and ANQGSEA. This CDR3 spans 12 amino acids. V lost 6 bases, J lost 5 bases, and 13 bases lay in between.

This clonotype was obtained from a man in his thirties or forties with type 1 diabetes. The source material was naive CD4+ T cells from blood. The chain uses TRBV29-1 and TRBJ2-5; a possible D gene is TRBD2 (6 bases). For the CDR3, the DNA is TGCAGCGTATCCCCCGGGGGTGAGACCCAGTACTTC. Amino acid sequence: CSVSPGGETQYF.